This T cell receptor (beta chain) is from a study of shared clonotypes between healthy human individuals (dated by TCRdb to between 2020 and 2021). In the study overall: Three men and a couple of women, aged 18 to 49 years, made up the cohort. Per donor, three plates each were used for CD4 naive and CD4 memory, two for CD8 naive, and one for CD8 memory. To estimate repertoire size and how much clonotypes are shared between individuals, the study performed deep sequencing of blood TCR repertoires from five healthy adults. To increase sequencing depth and limit assay-specific biases, TCR repertoire library preparation and sequencing were carried out by different laboratories using diverse techniques. Each donor's leukapheresis produced roughly between roughly 0.85 and 9.5 billion PBMCs. The paper as a whole reports these results and caveats: Pairwise subsampling led to the expectation that sequencing depth would affect the degree of clonotype sharing among donors. Sampling was restricted to blood, and TCR repertoires in tissues likely differ from the TCR repertoires found in blood. Because the study included a small number of donors, the genetic and exposure-history diversity represented was limited. Estimated clonotype richness was generally larger for naive than for memory subsets. Around 5.4% of naive CD4, approximately 3.7% of naive CD8, about 2.1% of memory CD4, and more than 0.35% of memory CD8 clonotypes were shared across a few donors. Compared with non-shared clonotypes, the clonotypes found in all four sorted-subset donors had higher generation probabilities. Incomplete sequencing was indicated by rarefaction of sorted-subset datasets, despite the large sequencing depth.

Details on this clone: Its antigen is unknown. Nothing much larger sits one base from this clone, and base qualities are not available.

CD8 naive samples were CD45RO-negative cells positively selected for CCR7, giving a CD45RA+CCR7+ population that excluded TemRA cells. The donors were healthy, HIV-negative adults with no recently reported acute infections or vaccinations. Only Caucasian adults living in Nashville, Tennessee, USA were represented among the donors. Blood was collected by leukapheresis, and PBMCs were isolated by Ficoll-Histopaque density gradient centrifugation and then cryopreserved in liquid nitrogen vapor phase. Analytical flow cytometry was used to check the purity and quantity of each magnetically sorted T cell population. From each sorted fraction, genomic DNA was isolated and quantified by UV absorbance on a Nanodrop 2000c. Using the deep immunoSEQ assay, multiplex PCR amplified TCR CDR3 regions from genomic DNA. Genomic DNA extracted from each cell subset was distributed evenly over all wells of several immunoSEQ 96-well plates, and each plate served as one replicate. For sorted subsets, approximately 0.2 ug of genomic DNA, equivalent to tens of thousands of T cell genomes, went into each replicate PCR. Purified libraries were measured with a Qubit 3.0 fluorometer, size-checked on a Bioanalyzer 2100, and measured again with the KAPA Library Quantification kit. Each immunoSEQ 96-well plate was sequenced on its own single-read 150-cycle Illumina NextSeq 550 flow cell. The paper's processing steps were these. Because the immunoSEQ output held only junctional sequences and lacked quality scores, the filtering could not match the filtering applied to full-length reads. To assign V/J genes and CDR3, sequences were annotated using PyIR, a Python wrapper for IgBLAST v1.9, with IMGT germline references. Reads with weak V/J assignments (E-value above 1e-6), missing CDR3, stop codons, out-of-frame junctions, or ambiguous translated residues were removed. V3J clonotypes were defined as sequences sharing an identical inferred V gene, J gene, and CDR3 amino acid sequence. Percentage overlap between repertoires was calculated by dividing the number of shared unique clonotypes by the size of the smaller repertoire. Richness of each repertoire was evaluated using RTK rarefaction, the Chao1 estimator, and Recon v2.1 estimates of unobserved clonotypes. Generation probabilities for all TCRbeta clonotypes obtained by the gDNA method from a handful of donors were computed using OLGA. Held by TCRdb, this immuneACCESS table contains in-frame sequences only and omits some clones. Under half of the omission traces to an unresolved V gene where checked; the cause of the rest is unknown. V and J calls and clone size are those listed in that table; D and trimming were worked out from the DNA. The sample table holds roughly 2.1 million clones, of which more than 85% were seen once. The leading ten clones occupy more than 1.5% of the sample.

Via the germline V gene (reference sequence), CDR1 is SEHNR and CDR2 FQNEAQ. V drops 2 bases and J drops 6 bases, leaving 7 bases in between. Inclusive of the bounding cysteine and phenylalanine, the CDR3 is 12 residues long. This entry keeps only the CDR3 DNA: 36 bases, framed from base 1. The V and J genes are TRBV7-9 and TRBJ1-1; the D gene assignment is ambiguous. Sequencing input: naive CD8+ T cells from PBMCs. Interpreted using the paper, the cell subset or site label stands for: CD45RA+CCR7+. This receptor was taken from a man younger than 35 in good health. Some clones in this sample may be carry-over from other donors' samples. The DNA sequence is TGTGCCAGCAGCTTATTAGTCCCTGAAGCTTTCTTT. Its protein is CASSLLVPEAFF. The full variable domain, with segments outside the CDR3 supplied by the reference TRBV7-9 and TRBJ1-1 proteins, appears as DTGVSQNPRHKITKRGQNVTFRCDPISEHNRLYWYRQTLGQGPEFLTYFQNEAQLEKSRLLSDRFSAERPKGSFSTLEIQRTEQGDSAMYLCASSLLVPEAFFGQGTRLTVV.